What follows are 28 T cell receptor beta chains derived from one specimen sequenced in a study of blood T cell repertoires in COVID-19. Generated by immunoSEQ multiplex PCR, the TCRdb table keeps only in-frame clones and is missing some. Of tens of thousands of clones in the sample, around 86% were seen once. Sequenced: peripheral blood. These receptors were collected from a human donor in a cohort sampled during active COVID-19. The donor label of this sample is uncertain.

The V and J genes are TRBV28 and TRBJ1-2; 9 bases fit TRBD1. CDR3 length: 12 amino acids. V lost 6 bases to trimming and J lost 7 bases; unmatched junction nucleotides: 3. CDR1 is MDHEN and CDR2 is SYDVKM in the germline V gene. The CDR3 loop reads CASRGQGRGYTF. As DNA, the CDR3 is TGTGCCAGCAGGGGACAGGGCCGTGGCTACACCTTC.

The chain is built from TRBV7-2 and TRBJ1-5; TRBD1 agrees at 7 bases. There are 13 residues in the CDR3. The V segment lost 3 bases and the J segment 8 bases; nucleotides outside the gene matches: 4. Germline CDR1 is SGHTA and CDR2 is FQGNSA. The CDR3 DNA is TGTGCCAGCAGCTTTGGGACAGTCGAGCCCCAGCATTTT. It specifies CASSFGTVEPQHF.

The chain has TRBV5-1 and TRBJ1-3; 7 positions match TRBD1. CDR1 and CDR2 from the germline V gene are SGHRS and YFSETQ. V lost 3 bases, J lost 1 base, and 10 bases stayed unmatched. CDR3 length: 17 residues. CDR3 DNA sequence: TGCGCCAGCAGCTCCGGGAATACAGGGGTGTCTGGAAACACCATATATTTT. Amino acid sequence: CASSSGNTGVSGNTIYF.

The chain is built from TRBV9 and TRBJ2-1; 7 bases agree with TRBD1. V was clipped by 4 bases and J by 4 bases; unmatched bases: 8. The CDR3 is 15 residues long. Looked up from germline, CDR1 is SGDLS and CDR2 is YYNGEE. Here the CDR3 DNA reads TGTGCCAGCAGCCTACTACAGGGGTCATACAATGAGCAGTTCTTC. This codes for CASSLLQGSYNEQFF.

This chain joins TRBV7-9 and TRBJ1-2, with D possibly being TRBD1 (5 bases). In germline, CDR1 is SEHNR, CDR2 FQNEAQ (reference sequence). The CDR3 has 16 residues. Trimming cost V 5 bases and J 2 bases, with 18 bases left between them. CDR3 coding DNA: TGTGCCAGCAGCGGTTCGGGGGTTTCTGGGAACTATGGCTACACCTTC. Protein: CASSGSGVSGNYGYTF.

The table lists this clone with a count of one. This chain links TRBV5-6 with TRBJ1-2, with 8 bases lining up with TRBD1. Germline trimming cut 4 bases from V and 6 bases from J; bases unmatched to any gene: 14. This CDR3 has 16 residues. CDR1 and CDR2 (germline): SGHDT, YYEEEE. The CDR3 reads CASSVVGKDREDGYTF. The CDR3 DNA is TGTGCCAGCAGCGTGGTGGGGAAGGACAGGGAGGATGGCTACACCTTC.

J is TRBJ1-2 and V is TRBV5-4; possibly TRBD1 for D (5 bases). This CDR3 is built from 14 residues. Germline values: CDR1 SGHNT, CDR2 YYREEE (reference sequence). V lost 0 bases and J 6 bases, leaving 12 bases between the germline ends. CDR3 in DNA: TGTGCCAGCAGCTTGGCCGGGGGGACGGATGGCTACACCTTC. Protein: CASSLAGGTDGYTF.

The rearrangement links TRBV7-3 to TRBJ2-6, with D perhaps TRBD1 (6 bases). Looked up from germline, CDR1 is SGHTA and CDR2 is FQGTGA. This CDR3 is 15 amino acids long. Trimming pared 5 bases from V and 0 bases from J, leaving 8 bases between. Written as DNA, the CDR3 is TGTGCCAGCAGCCCACAGGGCTCTGGGGCCAACGTCCTGACTTTC. Its translation is CASSPQGSGANVLTF.

The rearrangement joins TRBV6-5 to TRBJ1-2; a possible D gene is TRBD1 (5 bases). Trimming stripped 6 bases from V and 3 bases from J, with 17 bases between. CDR3 length equals 15 residues. CDR1 and CDR2 from the germline V gene are MNHEY and SVGAGI. The CDR3 DNA is TGTGCCAGCAGAACGGGACTCAGGTGGGACTATGGCTACACCTTC. Translation gives CASRTGLRWDYGYTF.

The rearrangement links TRBV7-2 to TRBJ2-7, with TRBD2 matching 10 bases. This CDR3 spans 16 amino acids. CDR1 and CDR2 from the germline V gene are SGHTA and FQGNSA. Trimming removed 2 bases from V and 2 bases from J; junction bases left unmatched: 6. The DNA of the CDR3 is TGTGCCAGCAGCTTATTAGCGGGGGGCACTACCTACGAGCAGTACTTC. It yields the protein CASSLLAGGTTYEQYF.

This clone has more than one count but fewer than ten. The CDR3 loop is CASSTGGPGLAGNEQFF. CDR3 nucleotides: TGTGCCAGTAGTACCGGGGGACCTGGACTAGCGGGTAATGAGCAGTTCTTC. J is TRBJ2-1 and V is TRBV19, with 11 bases fitting TRBD2. Germline trimming cut 4 bases from V and 7 bases from J; bases unmatched to any gene: 12. From germline, CDR1 is LNHDA and CDR2 SQIVND (reference sequence). The CDR3 has 17 amino acids.

This rearrangement joins TRBV19 to TRBJ2-1; tentatively, D is TRBD1 (6 bases). Germline CDR1 LNHDA, CDR2 SQIVND (reference sequence). V shed 0 bases and J shed 7 bases, with 22 bases lying between them. This CDR3 contains 18 residues. The CDR3 DNA sequence: TGTGCCAGTAGTATAGACCCTCCCCCCCCATTCAGGGGTAATGAGCAGTTCTTC. Translation gives CASSIDPPPPFRGNEQFF. Based on the CDR3 plus reference TRBV19 and TRBJ2-1, the full variable domain is DGGITQSPKYLFRKEGQNVTLSCEQNLNHDAMYWYRQDPGQGLRLIYYSQIVNDFQKGDIAEGYSVSREKKESFPLTVTSAQKNPTAFYLCASSIDPPPPFRGNEQFFGPGTRLTVL.

This clone turned up a few times. The chain carries TRBV5-6 and TRBJ2-2, with 9 bases fitting TRBD1. The V and J ends lost 1 base and 6 bases, in that order; junction bases with no gene match: 4. Germline V lookup: CDR1 SGHDT, CDR2 YYEEEE. The CDR3 covers 15 residues. CDR3 DNA sequence: TGTGCCAGCAGCTTGCCGGGACAGGGTTCCGGGGAGCTGTTTTTT. Translated, it gives CASSLPGQGSGELFF.

This clone was seen only once. The chain carries TRBV6-6 and TRBJ2-7; a weak D match, TRBD1 (6 bases). Trimming took off 4 bases at V and 5 bases at J, with 12 bases between the two ends. The CDR3 length is 13 residues. Germline loops: CDR1 MNHNY, CDR2 SVGAGI (reference sequence). CDR3 residues: CASSSTGFNEQYF. In DNA, the CDR3 is TGTGCCAGCAGTTCTACAGGGTTCAACGAGCAGTACTTC.

This clone occurred once. The chain joins TRBV7-8 to TRBJ1-1; no firm D call. The CDR3 extends over 15 amino acids. V lost 2 bases to trimming and J lost 0 bases, with 10 bases between them. Germline V lookup: CDR1 SGHVS, CDR2 FQNEAQ. The chain's CDR3 is CASSLRVRMNTEAFF. The CDR3 DNA reads TGTGCCAGCAGCTTAAGAGTCAGGATGAACACTGAAGCTTTCTTT.

This chain connects TRBV4-2 to TRBJ1-6; D unclear. CDR3 length: 16 amino acids. Germline CDR1 and CDR2: LGHNA and YNFKEQ. Trimming left V 1 base short and J 0 bases short, with 7 bases between. CDR3 residues: CASSQAGSSYNSPLHF. In nucleotides, the CDR3 is TGTGCCAGCAGCCAAGCGGGGAGCTCCTATAATTCACCCCTCCACTTT.

The chain has TRBV10-1 and TRBJ2-1; possible D gene TRBD1, 6 bases. This CDR3 region has 15 residues. Between the trimmed V and J ends, which lost 10 bases and 8 bases, there was a span of 24 bases. The germline gives CDR1 WNHNN, CDR2 SYGVQD (reference sequence). The CDR3 DNA follows: TGCGCCAATATGACCCCGGACAGCTGGTTGGATGAGCAGTTCTTC. Its protein is CANMTPDSWLDEQFF.

The chain has TRBV28 and TRBJ2-2, with TRBD1 matching over 9 bases. The germline V gene encodes CDR1 MDHEN and CDR2 SYDVKM. Trimming took 3 bases from V and 5 from J; bases not matched to a gene: 7. This CDR3 is built from 16 residues. The CDR3 sequence: CASSFLGQGLTGELFF. The DNA of the CDR3 is TGTGCCAGCAGTTTTTTGGGACAGGGTTTAACCGGGGAGCTGTTTTTT.

The chain is built from TRBV27 and TRBJ2-3; TRBD2 agrees at 7 bases. V shed 2 bases and J 0 bases; nucleotides not matched to a gene: 2. This CDR3 has 15 residues. From germline, CDR1 is MNHEY and CDR2 SMNVEV (reference sequence). In DNA, the CDR3 is TGTGCCAGCAGTTTAATGGGGGGGAGCACAGATACGCAGTATTTT. This translates into CASSLMGGSTDTQYF.

V usage is TRBV19 and J usage is TRBJ1-2; D not certain. This CDR3 has 15 amino acids. CDR1 LNHDA and CDR2 SQIVND come from the germline V gene (reference sequence). V was pared by 3 bases and J by 6 bases, with 17 bases between. For the CDR3, the DNA is TGTGCCAGTAGTATCACGGCAGGCGTGCAGGATGGCTACACCTTC. Translated, it gives CASSITAGVQDGYTF.

This chain connects TRBV6-1 to TRBJ2-7; D not certain. The germline V gene encodes CDR1 MNHNS and CDR2 SASEGT. The ends were cut back, 3 bases at V and 4 bases at J, with 7 bases in the middle. There are 12 residues in the CDR3. In DNA form, the CDR3 reads TGTGCCAGCAGTGAGAGGAGATACGAGCAGTACTTC. It codes for CASSERRYEQYF.

This clone was recorded once. The chain combines TRBV5-4 with TRBJ1-1, with D perhaps matching TRBD1 (6 bases). The germline V gene has CDR1 SGHNT and CDR2 YYREEE (reference sequence). V lost 1 base and J lost 2, with 12 bases in between. The CDR3 runs to 15 residues. CDR3 amino acids: CASSLYATGNTEAFF. The DNA of the CDR3 is TGTGCCAGCAGCTTGTATGCGACAGGAAACACTGAAGCTTTCTTT. The variable domain in full, with the rest retrieved from reference TRBV5-4 and TRBJ1-1, is ETGVTQSPTHLIKTRGQQVTLRCSSQSGHNTVSWYQQALGQGPQFIFQYYREEENGRGNFPPRFSGLQFPNYSSELNVNALELDDSALYLCASSLYATGNTEAFFGQGTRLTVV.

This sequence joins TRBV2 and TRBJ1-1; perhaps TRBD1 as D (5 bases). The CDR3 has 14 amino acids. The germline gives CDR1 SNHLY, CDR2 FYNNEI. V lost 3 bases, J lost 5 bases, and 13 bases lay in between. CDR3 region: CASSEQGLGTEAFF. The CDR3 nucleotides are TGTGCCAGCAGTGAGCAGGGATTGGGAACTGAAGCTTTCTTT.

The chain joins TRBV15 to TRBJ2-6; perhaps TRBD1 as D (5 bases). CDR1 LNHNV and CDR2 YYDKDF come from the germline V gene (reference sequence). The CDR3 spans 17 residues. Trimming pared 0 bases from V and 4 bases from J, leaving 13 bases between. In nucleotides, the CDR3 is TGTGCCACCAGCAGAGACCCCCTCAGGGAAGGGGCCAACGTCCTGACTTTC. This sequence encodes CATSRDPLREGANVLTF.

The rearrangement uses TRBV28 and TRBJ2-7; weak D call: TRBD2 (5 bases). Germline lookup yields CDR1 MDHEN and CDR2 SYDVKM. Trimming shortened V by 7 bases and J by 3 bases, and 16 bases separated the two germline ends. CDR3 length equals 14 residues. The CDR3 DNA follows: TGTGCCAGCACCCCTAGCCGGGTCAGCTACGAGCAGTACTTC. Residues: CASTPSRVSYEQYF. The whole variable domain, remainder taken from reference TRBV28 and TRBJ2-7, is DVKVTQSSRYLVKRTGEKVFLECVQDMDHENMFWYRQDPGLGLRLIYFSYDVKMKEKGDIPEGYSVSREKKERFSLILESASTNQTSMYLCASTPSRVSYEQYFGPGTRLTVT.

This clone was seen only once. The chain carries TRBV24-1 and TRBJ2-3; 9 positions match TRBD1. The CDR3 loop spans 15 amino acids. The germline CDR1 and CDR2 sequences are KGHDR and SFDVKD. The ends lost 7 bases at V and 3 bases at J; junction bases unmatched: 7. The chain's CDR3 is CATRQGARVTDTQYF. CDR3 bases: TGTGCCACCAGACAGGGGGCGAGAGTGACAGATACGCAGTATTTT.

V usage is TRBV6-1 and J usage is TRBJ2-1; D perhaps matches TRBD2 (6 bases). This CDR3 spans 16 amino acids. V gave up 2 bases and J gave up 5 bases, with 16 bases separating them. Per germline, CDR1 MNHNS and CDR2 SASEGT. This chain's CDR3 is CASSEWGDVGDNEQFF. In DNA form, the CDR3 reads TGTGCCAGCAGTGAATGGGGGGATGTAGGGGACAATGAGCAGTTCTTC.

The CDR3 coding sequence is TGTGCCAGCAGTTACTCCCAGGCCTACGAGCAGTACTTC. Protein sequence: CASSYSQAYEQYF. The V gene is TRBV6-6, the J gene TRBJ2-7; D is unclear. This CDR3 spans 13 amino acids. Germline V gene data show CDR1 as MNHNY and CDR2 as SVGAGI (reference sequence). V gave up 0 bases and J gave up 2 bases, with 5 bases separating them.